These 15 T cell receptor beta chains share one sample of origin, sequenced in a study of breast tumors, draining lymph nodes, adjacent tissues. Using its own MiXCR run on the multiplex PCR reads, TCRdb lists one record per CDR3 protein. The data contain 70,000 or so distinct CDR3 sequences, less than 45% of them seen just once; the ten biggest clones take up 8.4%. Sequenced material: breast tumor tissue. These receptors were collected from a female donor with breast cancer. Some clones in this sample may be carry-over from other donors' samples.

This clonotype was recorded once. The CDR3 carries no conserved terminal phenylalanine or tryptophan, so it likely arises from a read error. The gene calls are TRBV20-1 and TRBJ2-3; TRBD2 is a possible D gene (6 bases). The CDR3 sequence is 14 residues long. Germline V CDR1 and CDR2: DFQATT, SNEGSKA (reference sequence). V lost 1 base to trimming and J lost 4 bases, with 12 bases between them. CDR3 DNA: TGCAGTGCTAGAGTGGGAGGAGGGGCAGATACGCAGTATCTT. It codes for CSARVGGGADTQYL.

The chain combines TRBV29-1 with TRBJ2-7; D unresolved. Germline V gene lookup returns CDR1 SQVTM and CDR2 ANQGSEA. The CDR3 totals 12 residues. V shed 7 bases and J shed 8 bases, with 18 bases lying between them. The CDR3 nucleotides are TGCAGCGCTGTCGTGCCAGCAGCCAAGCAGTACTTC. Protein sequence: CSAVVPAAKQYF.

In its sample, this clonotype was seen many times. The rearrangement links TRBV7-6 to TRBJ1-4, with TRBD1 matching over 8 bases. V lost 4 bases, J lost 2 bases, and 3 bases stayed unmatched. Per germline, CDR1 SGHVS and CDR2 FNYEAQ. This CDR3 spans 15 amino acids. The CDR3 region is CASSSRQGTNEKLFF. The CDR3 coding sequence is TGTGCCAGCAGCTCGAGACAGGGGACTAATGAAAAACTGTTTTTT.

The J gene is TRBJ2-7, the V gene TRBV20-1, with 7 positions matching TRBD2. The CDR3 is made up of 14 amino acids. Looked up from germline, CDR1 is DFQATT and CDR2 is SNEGSKA (reference sequence). With 2 bases clipped from V and 6 bases from J, the junction kept 10 bases outside the gene matches. The CDR3 sequence: CSARNPGGSGEQYF. The CDR3 coding sequence is TGCAGTGCTAGAAACCCGGGAGGTAGCGGCGAGCAGTACTTC.

At least ten counts were recorded for this clonotype. This rearrangement joins TRBV5-6 to TRBJ2-5, with D maybe TRBD2 (6 bases). Germline V lookup: CDR1 SGHDT, CDR2 YYEEEE. This CDR3 contains 14 residues. V was clipped by 3 bases and J by 7 bases, with 16 bases between them. CDR3 protein: CASSWLSSVGTQYF. The CDR3 DNA is TGTGCCAGCAGCTGGCTTTCTAGCGTTGGGACCCAGTACTTC.

The chain recombines TRBV7-9 with TRBJ2-7; 7 bases agree with TRBD1. The CDR3 has 14 residues. Trimming at V came to 4 bases and at J to 1 base, leaving 4 bases not matched to a gene. The germline CDR1 and CDR2 sequences are SEHNR and FQNEAQ (reference sequence). CDR3 DNA sequence: TGTGCCAGCAGCTCCCGGGACAGATCCTACGAGCAGTACTTC. Amino acids: CASSSRDRSYEQYF.

This clonotype was observed many times. V and J are TRBV6-6 and TRBJ1-3; D ambiguous. The CDR3 covers 15 residues. Germline V CDR1 and CDR2: MNHNY, SVGAGI (reference sequence). Between the trimmed V and J ends, which lost 5 bases and 2 bases, there was a span of 13 bases. The chain's CDR3 is CASSKEKRPGNTIYF. In nucleotides, the CDR3 is TGTGCCAGCAGTAAAGAGAAGAGGCCTGGAAACACCATATATTTT.

This clonotype appeared many times. The chain couples TRBV20-1 to TRBJ2-2, with a possible D match to TRBD1 (7 bases). Germline lookup yields CDR1 DFQATT and CDR2 SNEGSKA (reference sequence). V lost 4 bases, J lost 4 bases, and 16 bases lay in between. The CDR3 contains 15 residues. DNA of the CDR3: TGCAGTGCTATCTCGGGCCAGGGGGGCACCGGGGAGCTGTTTTTT. Protein product: CSAISGQGGTGELFF.

This chain connects TRBV18 to TRBJ1-1, with D perhaps TRBD1 (6 bases). The V end was cut by 5 bases, the J end by 3 bases, with 16 bases between. The CDR3 runs 15 residues. The germline V gene has CDR1 KGHSH and CDR2 LQKENI. Here the CDR3 reads CASSTTTGYDTEAFF. DNA for the CDR3: TGTGCCAGCTCAACCACTACAGGGTACGACACTGAAGCTTTCTTT.

The J gene is TRBJ2-5, the V gene TRBV5-1; D is undetermined. This CDR3 has 14 residues. V lost 3 bases and J lost 2, with 11 bases in between. In germline, CDR1 is SGHRS, CDR2 YFSETQ. The CDR3 spells CASSSSSGQETQYF. CDR3 coding DNA: TGCGCCAGCAGCTCTTCCTCAGGACAAGAGACCCAGTACTTC.

The chain joins TRBV6-6 to TRBJ2-6; the D gene is possibly TRBD1 (6 bases). The length of the CDR3 is 15 residues. V gave up 5 bases and J gave up 4 bases, with 12 bases separating them. Germline V gene lookup returns CDR1 MNHNY and CDR2 SVGAGI (reference sequence). The CDR3 DNA reads TGTGCCAGCAGTCCCGCCGGGACAGGGGCCAACGTCCTGACTTTC. Protein sequence: CASSPAGTGANVLTF.

CDR3 amino acids: CASSSRPGSNYGYTF. In DNA form, the CDR3 reads TGTGCCAGCAGCTCGAGGCCCGGTAGCAACTATGGCTACACCTTC. This chain connects TRBV5-8 to TRBJ1-2; D uncertain. Trimming took 3 bases from V and 2 from J, leaving 14 bases between them. Germline V gives CDR1 SGHTS, CDR2 YDEGEE. The CDR3 is 15 residues long. Full variable domain (rest looked up from reference TRBV5-8 and TRBJ1-2): EAGVTQSPTHLIKTRGQQATLRCSPISGHTSVYWYQQALGLGLQFLLWYDEGEERNRGNFPPRFSGRQFPNYSSELNVNALELEDSALYLCASSSRPGSNYGYTFGSGTRLTVV.

Many counts were recorded for this clonotype. V usage is TRBV6-2 or TRBV6-3 and J usage is TRBJ2-3, with TRBD2 as a possible D gene (7 bases). Germline values: CDR1 MNHEY, CDR2 SVGEGT. The CDR3 runs 13 residues. Trimming pared 4 bases from V and 6 bases from J, leaving 11 bases between. The CDR3: CASSWGGGDTQYF. CDR3 bases: TGTGCCAGCAGTTGGGGGGGCGGGGATACGCAGTATTTT.

The chain combines TRBV10-2 with TRBJ2-3, with D hard to call. This CDR3 region has 13 residues. V dropped 7 bases and J dropped 0 bases, with 8 bases sitting between them. Germline V gene data show CDR1 as WSHSY and CDR2 as SAAADI. The CDR3 region is CASKRASTDTQYF. As DNA, the CDR3 is TGCGCCAGCAAAAGGGCTAGCACAGATACGCAGTATTTT.

This clonotype has at least ten counts. CDR3 nucleotide sequence: TGTGCCACCGGGGGATGGGCAGGGAGTAACTATGGCTACACCTTC. It encodes CATGGWAGSNYGYTF. The chain couples TRBV19 to TRBJ1-2; D may be TRBD1 (5 bases). The V end was cut by 10 bases, the J end by 1 base, with 19 bases between. The germline gives CDR1 LNHDA, CDR2 SQIVND (reference sequence). This CDR3 region has 15 residues.